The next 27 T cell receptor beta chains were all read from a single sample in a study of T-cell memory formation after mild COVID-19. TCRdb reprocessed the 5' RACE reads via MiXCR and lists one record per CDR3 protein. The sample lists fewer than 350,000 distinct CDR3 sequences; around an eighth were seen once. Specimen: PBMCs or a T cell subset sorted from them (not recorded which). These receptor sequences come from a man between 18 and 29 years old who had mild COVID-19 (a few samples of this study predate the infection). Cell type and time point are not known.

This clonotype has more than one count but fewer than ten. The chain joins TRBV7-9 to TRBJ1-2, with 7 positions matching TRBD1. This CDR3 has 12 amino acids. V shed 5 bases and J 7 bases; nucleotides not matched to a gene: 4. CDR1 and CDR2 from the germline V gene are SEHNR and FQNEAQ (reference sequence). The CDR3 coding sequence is TGTGCCAGCAGCCCCTGGGACAGTGGCTACACCTTC. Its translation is CASSPWDSGYTF.

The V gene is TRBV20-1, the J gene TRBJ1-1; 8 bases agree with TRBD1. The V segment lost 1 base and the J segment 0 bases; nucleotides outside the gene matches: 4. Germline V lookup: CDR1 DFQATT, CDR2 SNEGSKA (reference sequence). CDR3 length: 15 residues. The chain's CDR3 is CSARARGLVNTEAFF. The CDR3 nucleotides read TGCAGTGCTAGAGCCAGGGGGCTCGTGAACACTGAAGCTTTCTTT.

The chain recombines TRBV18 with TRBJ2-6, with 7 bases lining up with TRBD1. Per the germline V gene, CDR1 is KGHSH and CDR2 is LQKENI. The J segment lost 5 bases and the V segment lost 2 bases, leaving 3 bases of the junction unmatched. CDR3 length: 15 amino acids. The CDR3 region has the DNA TGTGCCAGCTCACCAGGGACAGACCGGGCCAACGTCCTGACTTTC. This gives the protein CASSPGTDRANVLTF.

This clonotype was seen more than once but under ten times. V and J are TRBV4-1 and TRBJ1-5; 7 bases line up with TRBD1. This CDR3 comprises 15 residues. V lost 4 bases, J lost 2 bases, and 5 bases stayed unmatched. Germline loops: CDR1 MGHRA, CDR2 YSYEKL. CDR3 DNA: TGCGCCAGCAGCCGACAGGGACAGCGCAATCAGCCCCAGCATTTT. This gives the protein CASSRQGQRNQPQHF.

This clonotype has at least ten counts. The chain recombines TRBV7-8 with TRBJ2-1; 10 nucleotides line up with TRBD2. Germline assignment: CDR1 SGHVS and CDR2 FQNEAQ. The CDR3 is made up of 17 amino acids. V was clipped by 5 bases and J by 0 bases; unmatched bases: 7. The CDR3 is CASSPSGGTTSYNEQFF. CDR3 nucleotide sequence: TGTGCCAGCAGCCCTAGCGGGGGCACTACCTCCTACAATGAGCAGTTCTTC.

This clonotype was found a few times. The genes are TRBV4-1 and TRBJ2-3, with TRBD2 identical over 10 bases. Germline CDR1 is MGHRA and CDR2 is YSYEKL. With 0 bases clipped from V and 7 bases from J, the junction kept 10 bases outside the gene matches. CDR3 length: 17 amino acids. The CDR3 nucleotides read TGCGCCAGCAGCCAAGATATCCGGCTAGCGGGGGAATATACGCAGTATTTT. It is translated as CASSQDIRLAGEYTQYF.

The CDR3 nucleotides read TGTGCCAGCAGTGCCGACAGGACTAGGCTCTACGAGCAGTACGTC. It yields the protein CASSADRTRLYEQYV. This chain joins TRBV6-6 and TRBJ2-7; a possible D gene is TRBD2 (7 bases). The CDR3 runs 15 residues. With 5 bases removed from V and 3 bases from J, the gap between germline ends came to 17 bases. Germline V gives CDR1 MNHNY, CDR2 SVGAGI (reference sequence).

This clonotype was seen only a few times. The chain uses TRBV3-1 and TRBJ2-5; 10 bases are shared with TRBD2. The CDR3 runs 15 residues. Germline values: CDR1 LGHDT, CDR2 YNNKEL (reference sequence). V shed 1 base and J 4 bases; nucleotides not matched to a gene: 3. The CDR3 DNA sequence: TGTGCCAGCAGCCAAGCCGGGACTAGCGTAGAGACCCAGTACTTC. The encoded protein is CASSQAGTSVETQYF.

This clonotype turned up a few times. Here the CDR3 DNA reads TGTGCCAGCAGTGGGCGGAGCCTTGGAAACACCATATATTTT. Protein product: CASSGRSLGNTIYF. V gene TRBV28 combines with J gene TRBJ1-3; D is uncertain. There are 14 residues in the CDR3. Deletions cut 5 bases from V and 3 bases from J, with 11 bases between. Germline loops: CDR1 MDHEN, CDR2 SYDVKM.

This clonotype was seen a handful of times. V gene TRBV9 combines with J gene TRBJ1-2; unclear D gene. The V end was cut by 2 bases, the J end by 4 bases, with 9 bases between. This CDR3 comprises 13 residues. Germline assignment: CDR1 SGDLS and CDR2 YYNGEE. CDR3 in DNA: TGTGCCAGCAGCGTTGGTTTCGGCTATGGCTACACCTTC. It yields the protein CASSVGFGYGYTF.

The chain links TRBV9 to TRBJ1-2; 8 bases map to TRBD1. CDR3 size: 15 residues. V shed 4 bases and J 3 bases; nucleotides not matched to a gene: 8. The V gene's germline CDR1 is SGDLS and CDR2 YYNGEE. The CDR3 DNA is TGTGCCAGCAGCCAAACCCAACAGGGGGACTATGGCTACACCTTC. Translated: CASSQTQQGDYGYTF.

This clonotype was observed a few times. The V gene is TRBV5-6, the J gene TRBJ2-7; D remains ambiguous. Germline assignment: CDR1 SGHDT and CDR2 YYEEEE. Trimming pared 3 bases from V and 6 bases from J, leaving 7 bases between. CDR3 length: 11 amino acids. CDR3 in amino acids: CASSSYVEQYF. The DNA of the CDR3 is TGTGCCAGCAGCTCCTACGTCGAGCAGTACTTC.

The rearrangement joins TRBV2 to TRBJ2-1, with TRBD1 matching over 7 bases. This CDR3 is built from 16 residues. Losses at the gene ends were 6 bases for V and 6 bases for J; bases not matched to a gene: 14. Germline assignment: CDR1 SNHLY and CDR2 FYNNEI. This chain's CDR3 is CASSQPDREVVNEQFF. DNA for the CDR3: TGTGCCAGCAGCCAGCCTGACAGGGAAGTTGTCAATGAGCAGTTCTTC.

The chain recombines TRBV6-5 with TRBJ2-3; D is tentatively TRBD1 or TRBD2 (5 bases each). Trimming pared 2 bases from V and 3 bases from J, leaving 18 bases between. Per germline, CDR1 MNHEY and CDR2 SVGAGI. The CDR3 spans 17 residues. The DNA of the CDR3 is TGTGCCAGCAGTTACAATGGGGACCGGGGCAAGACAGATACGCAGTATTTT. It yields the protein CASSYNGDRGKTDTQYF.

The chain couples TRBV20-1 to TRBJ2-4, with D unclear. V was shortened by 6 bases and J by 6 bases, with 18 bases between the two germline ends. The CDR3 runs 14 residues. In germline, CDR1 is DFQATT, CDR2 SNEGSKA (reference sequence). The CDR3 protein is CSAAPFGVGNIQYF. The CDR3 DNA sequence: TGCAGTGCCGCTCCGTTCGGAGTGGGAAACATTCAGTACTTC.

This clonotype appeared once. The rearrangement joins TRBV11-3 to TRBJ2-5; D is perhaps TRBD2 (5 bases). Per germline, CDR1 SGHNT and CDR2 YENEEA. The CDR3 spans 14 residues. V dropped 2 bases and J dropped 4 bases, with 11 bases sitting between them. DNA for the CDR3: TGTGCCAGCAGCTTAAGTACCCGGGGAGAGACCCAGTACTTC. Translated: CASSLSTRGETQYF.

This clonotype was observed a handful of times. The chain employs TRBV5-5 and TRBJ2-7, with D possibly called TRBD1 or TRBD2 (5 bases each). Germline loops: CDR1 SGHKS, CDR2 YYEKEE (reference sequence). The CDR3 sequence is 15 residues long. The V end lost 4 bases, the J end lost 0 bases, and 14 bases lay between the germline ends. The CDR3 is CASSLAGALSYEQYV. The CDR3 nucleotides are TGTGCCAGCAGCCTGGCCGGGGCCCTCTCCTACGAGCAGTACGTC.

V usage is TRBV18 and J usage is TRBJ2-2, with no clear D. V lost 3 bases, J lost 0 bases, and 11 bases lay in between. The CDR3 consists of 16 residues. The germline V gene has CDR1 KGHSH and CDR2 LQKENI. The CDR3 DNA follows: TGTGCCAGCTCACCCGTCAGGACGGCGAACACCGGGGAGCTGTTTTTT. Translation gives CASSPVRTANTGELFF.

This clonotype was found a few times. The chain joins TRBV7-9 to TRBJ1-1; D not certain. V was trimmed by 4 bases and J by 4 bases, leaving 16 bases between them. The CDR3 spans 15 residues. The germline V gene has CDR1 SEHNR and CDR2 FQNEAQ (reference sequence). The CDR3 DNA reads TGTGCCAGCAGCTCCGCCGAGGAGTCTATCACTGAAGCTTTCTTT. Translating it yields CASSSAEESITEAFF.

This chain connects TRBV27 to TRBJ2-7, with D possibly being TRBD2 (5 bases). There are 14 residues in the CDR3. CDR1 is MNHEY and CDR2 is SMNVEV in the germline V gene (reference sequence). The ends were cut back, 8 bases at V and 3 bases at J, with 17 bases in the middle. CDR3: CASQPGIGFYEQYF. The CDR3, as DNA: TGTGCCAGCCAACCCGGGATAGGCTTCTACGAGCAGTACTTC.

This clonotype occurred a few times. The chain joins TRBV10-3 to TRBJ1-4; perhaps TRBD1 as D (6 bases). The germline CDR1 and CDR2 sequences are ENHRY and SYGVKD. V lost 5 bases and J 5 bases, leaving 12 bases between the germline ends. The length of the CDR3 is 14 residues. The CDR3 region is CAISPGVSNEKLFF. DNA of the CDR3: TGTGCCATCAGTCCAGGGGTTTCGAATGAAAAACTGTTTTTT.

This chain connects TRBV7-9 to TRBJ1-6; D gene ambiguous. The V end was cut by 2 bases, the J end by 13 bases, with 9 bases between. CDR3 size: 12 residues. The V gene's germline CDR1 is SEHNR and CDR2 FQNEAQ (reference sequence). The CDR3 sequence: CASSLIGAPLHF. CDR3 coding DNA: TGTGCCAGCAGCTTAATCGGCGCCCCCCTCCACTTT. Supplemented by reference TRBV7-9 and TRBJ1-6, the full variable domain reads DTGVSQNPRHKITKRGQNVTFRCDPISEHNRLYWYRQTLGQGPEFLTYFQNEAQLEKSRLLSDRFSAERPKGSFSTLEIQRTEQGDSAMYLCASSLIGAPLHFGNGTRLTVT.

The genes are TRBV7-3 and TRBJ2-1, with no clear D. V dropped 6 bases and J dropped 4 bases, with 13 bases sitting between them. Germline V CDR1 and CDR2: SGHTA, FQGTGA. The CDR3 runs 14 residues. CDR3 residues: CASSTNSPYNEQFF. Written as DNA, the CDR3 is TGTGCCAGCAGTACCAACTCGCCTTACAATGAGCAGTTCTTC. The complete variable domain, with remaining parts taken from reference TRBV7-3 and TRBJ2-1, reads GAGVSQTPSNKVTEKGKYVELRCDPISGHTALYWYRQSLGQGPEFLIYFQGTGAADDSGLPNDRFFAVRPEGSVSTLKIQRTERGDSAVYLCASSTNSPYNEQFFGPGTRLTVL.

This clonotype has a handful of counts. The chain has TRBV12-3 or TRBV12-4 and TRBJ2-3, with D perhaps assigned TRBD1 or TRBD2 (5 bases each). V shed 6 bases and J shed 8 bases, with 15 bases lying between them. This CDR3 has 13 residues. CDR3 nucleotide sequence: TGTGCCAGCAGCGCCGGGGCCGAGCCTACGCAGTATTTT. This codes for CASSAGAEPTQYF.

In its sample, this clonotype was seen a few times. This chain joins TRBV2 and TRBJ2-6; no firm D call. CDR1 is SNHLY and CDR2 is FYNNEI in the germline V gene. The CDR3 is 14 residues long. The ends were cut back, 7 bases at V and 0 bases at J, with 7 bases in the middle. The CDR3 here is CASTPGSGANVLTF. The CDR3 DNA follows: TGTGCCAGCACCCCAGGCTCTGGGGCCAACGTCCTGACTTTC.

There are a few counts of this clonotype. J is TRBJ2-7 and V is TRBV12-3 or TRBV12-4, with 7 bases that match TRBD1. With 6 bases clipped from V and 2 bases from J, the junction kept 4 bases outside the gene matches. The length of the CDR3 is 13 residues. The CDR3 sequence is CASSTGTAYEQYV. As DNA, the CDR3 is TGTGCCAGCAGCACAGGGACAGCCTACGAGCAGTACGTC.

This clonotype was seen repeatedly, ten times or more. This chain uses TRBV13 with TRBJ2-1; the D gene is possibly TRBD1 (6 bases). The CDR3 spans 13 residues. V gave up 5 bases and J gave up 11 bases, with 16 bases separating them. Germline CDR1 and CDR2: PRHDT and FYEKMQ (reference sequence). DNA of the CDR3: TGTGCCAGCAGCCTCCAAGAAGACAGGAAGCAGTTCTTC. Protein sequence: CASSLQEDRKQFF.